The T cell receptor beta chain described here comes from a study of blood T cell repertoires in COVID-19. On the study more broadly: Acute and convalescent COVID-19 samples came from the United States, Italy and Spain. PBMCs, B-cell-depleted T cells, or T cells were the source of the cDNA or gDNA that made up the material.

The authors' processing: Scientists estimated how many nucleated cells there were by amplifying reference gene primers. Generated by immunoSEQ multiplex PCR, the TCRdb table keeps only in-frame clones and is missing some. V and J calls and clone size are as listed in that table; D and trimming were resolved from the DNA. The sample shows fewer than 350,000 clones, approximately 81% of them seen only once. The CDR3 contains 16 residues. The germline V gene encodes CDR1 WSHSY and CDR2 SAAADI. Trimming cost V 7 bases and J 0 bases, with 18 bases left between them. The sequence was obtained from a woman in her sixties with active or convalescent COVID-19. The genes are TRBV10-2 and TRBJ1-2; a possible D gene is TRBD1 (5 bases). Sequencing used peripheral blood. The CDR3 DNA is TGCGCCAGCACTACGGGGGGACTGGGAGCTAACTATGGCTACACCTTC. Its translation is CASTTGGLGANYGYTF.